This TCR beta chain was retrieved from a study of blood T cell repertoires in COVID-19. Looking at the study overall: COVID-19 samples collected from the United States, Italy and Spain covered acute and convalescent phases. Nucleic acid was either cDNA or gDNA, and it came from T cells, B-cell-depleted T cells, or PBMCs.

V was clipped by 3 bases and J by 3 bases, with 8 bases between them. CDR1 is LNHDA and CDR2 is SQIVND in the germline V gene (reference sequence). The CDR3 is 13 amino acids. This clone has just a few counts. In the authors' methods: Estimated nucleated cell counts came from reference gene primer amplification. Assay: immunoSEQ multiplex PCR; the TCRdb copy retains only in-frame clones and omits some. Clonal size and the V and J genes are those of that table, whereas D and trimming came from the DNA. The sample contains approximately 140,000 clones, approximately 86% of which appear only once. The sequencing input was peripheral blood. The receptor comes from a woman aged 55-70 years with acute or convalescent COVID-19. This chain links TRBV19 with TRBJ1-2; possible D gene TRBD1, 5 bases. CDR3 amino acids: CASSISGDYGYTF. The CDR3 DNA is TGTGCCAGTAGTATTTCGGGGGACTATGGCTACACCTTC.